This T cell receptor (beta chain) was found in a study of CD8 T cells in Susac syndrome. Germline V CDR1 and CDR2: SGDLS, YYNGEE. The CDR3 has 15 residues. The trim removed 2 bases at V and 4 bases at J, leaving 8 bases unmatched. RNA totalling 0.5 to 1 ug underwent reverse transcription with random hexamers. TCRdb passed the immunoSEQ multiplex PCR reads through MiXCR, listing each CDR3 protein once. The repertoire holds some 200,000 distinct CDR3 sequences, with roughly 91% as singletons. Note on this clonotype: Its antigen is undetermined.

Study-level results: Clonal expansion was missing from Susac syndrome CD4+ T cell repertoires.

The V call is TRBV9, the J call TRBJ2-5; 7 positions match TRBD1. The clonotype originates from a human donor with Susac syndrome. Material for sequencing was CD4+ T cells from PBMCs. CDR3 protein: CASSVGTEWRETQYF. CDR3 sequence (DNA): TGTGCCAGCAGCGTTGGGACAGAGTGGAGAGAGACCCAGTACTTC.